This T cell receptor beta chain was identified during a study of CD8 T cells in Susac syndrome. Looked up from germline, CDR1 is DFQATT and CDR2 is SNEGSKA (reference sequence). Trimming cost V 0 bases and J 2 bases, with 10 bases left between them. CDR3 length equals 14 residues. The authors sequenced TCR beta from blood CD8+ and CD4+ T cells. FACS was used to enrich TEMRA cells, whereas the CD8+ and CD4+ T cells were obtained by negative isolation. RNA in amounts of about 0.5 to 1 ug was reverse transcribed with random hexamers. An immunoSEQ multiplex PCR generated amplified TCR beta CDR3 products spanning 54 Vbeta and 13 Jbeta. TCRdb re-called the immunoSEQ multiplex PCR reads through MiXCR, storing one row per CDR3 protein. This table has 110,000 to 150,000 distinct CDR3 sequences, around 95% appearing once. This clonotype was seen a single time.

The rearrangement uses TRBV20-1 and TRBJ2-5; maybe TRBD1 (5 bases). The sequence was collected from a human donor with Susac syndrome. Sequenced input: CD4+ T cells from PBMCs. The CDR3: CSARDTGTQETQYF. For the CDR3, the DNA is TGCAGTGCTAGAGACACAGGAACGCAAGAGACCCAGTACTTC.